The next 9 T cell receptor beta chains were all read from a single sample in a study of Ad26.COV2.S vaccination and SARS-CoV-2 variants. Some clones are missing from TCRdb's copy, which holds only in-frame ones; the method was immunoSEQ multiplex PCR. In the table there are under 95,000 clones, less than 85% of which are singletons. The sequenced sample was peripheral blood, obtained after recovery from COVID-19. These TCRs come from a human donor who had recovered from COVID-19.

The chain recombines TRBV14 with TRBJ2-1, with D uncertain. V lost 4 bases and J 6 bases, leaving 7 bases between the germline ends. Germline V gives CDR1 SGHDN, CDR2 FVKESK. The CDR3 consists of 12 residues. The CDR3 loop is CASSRWFNEQFF. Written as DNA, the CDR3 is TGTGCCAGCAGCCGTTGGTTCAATGAGCAGTTCTTC. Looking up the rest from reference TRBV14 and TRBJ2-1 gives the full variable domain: EAGVTQFPSHSVIEKGQTVTLRCDPISGHDNLYWYRRVMGKEIKFLLHFVKESKQDESGMPNNRFLAERTGGTYSTLKVQPAELEDSGVYFCASSRWFNEQFFGPGTRLTVL.

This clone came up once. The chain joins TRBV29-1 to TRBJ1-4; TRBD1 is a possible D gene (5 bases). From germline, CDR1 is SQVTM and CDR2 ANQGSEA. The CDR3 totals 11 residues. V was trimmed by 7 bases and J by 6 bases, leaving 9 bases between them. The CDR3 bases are TGCAGCGCAGGGTTTTATGAAAAACTGTTTTTT. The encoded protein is CSAGFYEKLFF.

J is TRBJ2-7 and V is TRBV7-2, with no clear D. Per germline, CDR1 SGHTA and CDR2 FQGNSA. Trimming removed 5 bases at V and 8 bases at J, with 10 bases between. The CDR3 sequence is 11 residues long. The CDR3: CASSDQIQQYF. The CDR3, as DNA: TGTGCCAGCAGCGACCAGATTCAGCAGTACTTC.

This CDR3 is CASSLGTDVGEQYF. CDR3 nucleotides: TGTGCCAGCAGCTTAGGGACAGACGTCGGCGAGCAGTACTTC. V is TRBV7-6 and J is TRBJ2-7; tentatively, D is TRBD1 (6 bases). CDR3 length equals 14 residues. CDR1 and CDR2 from the germline V gene are SGHVS and FNYEAQ. Trimming shortened V by 1 base and J by 6 bases, and 13 bases separated the two germline ends. Filled out from reference TRBV7-6 and TRBJ2-7, the complete variable domain reads GAGVSQSPRYKVTKRGQDVALRCDPISGHVSLYWYRQALGQGPEFLTYFNYEAQQDKSGLPNDRFSAERPEGSISTLTIQRTEQRDSAMYRCASSLGTDVGEQYFGPGTRLTVT.

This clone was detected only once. The chain's CDR3 is CASSQKLAGAPRGTGELFF. The CDR3 DNA reads TGCGCCAGCAGCCAAAAACTAGCGGGAGCGCCCAGGGGCACCGGGGAGCTGTTTTTT. The chain employs TRBV4-1 and TRBJ2-2; TRBD2 agrees at 11 bases. J lost 4 bases, V lost 2 bases, and 12 bases had no gene match. The V gene's germline CDR1 is MGHRA and CDR2 YSYEKL. CDR3 length: 19 amino acids.

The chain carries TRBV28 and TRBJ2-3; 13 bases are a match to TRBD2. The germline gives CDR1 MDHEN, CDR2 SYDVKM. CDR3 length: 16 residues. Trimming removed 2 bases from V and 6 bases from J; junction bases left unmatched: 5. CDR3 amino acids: CASSLGTSGKPDTQYF. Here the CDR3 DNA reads TGTGCCAGCAGTTTAGGGACTAGCGGGAAGCCCGATACGCAGTATTTT.

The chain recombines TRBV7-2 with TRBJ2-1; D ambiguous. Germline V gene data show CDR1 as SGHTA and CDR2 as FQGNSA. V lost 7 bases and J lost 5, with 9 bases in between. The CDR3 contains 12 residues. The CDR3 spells CASTRPDNEQFF. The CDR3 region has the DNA TGTGCCAGCACGAGGCCTGACAATGAGCAGTTCTTC.

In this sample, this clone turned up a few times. This chain's CDR3 is CASSVVGRGEAFF. The CDR3 nucleotides are TGTGCCAGCAGCGTAGTGGGACGAGGTGAAGCTTTCTTT. The V and J genes are TRBV9 and TRBJ1-1; possibly TRBD1 for D (5 bases). The germline V and J ends were trimmed by 0 bases and 7 bases, with 10 bases remaining between them. Germline CDR1 SGDLS, CDR2 YYNGEE. The CDR3 is made up of 13 amino acids.

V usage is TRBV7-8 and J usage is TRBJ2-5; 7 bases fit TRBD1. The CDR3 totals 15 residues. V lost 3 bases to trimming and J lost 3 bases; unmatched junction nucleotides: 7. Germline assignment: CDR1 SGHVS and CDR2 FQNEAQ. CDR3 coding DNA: TGTGCCAGCAGCTTCGGACAGGCGGTCAAAGAGACCCAGTACTTC. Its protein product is CASSFGQAVKETQYF. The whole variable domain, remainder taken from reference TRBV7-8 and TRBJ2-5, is GAGVSQSPRYKVAKRGQDVALRCDPISGHVSLFWYQQALGQGPEFLTYFQNEAQLDKSGLPSDRFFAERPEGSVSTLKIQRTQQEDSAVYLCASSFGQAVKETQYFGPGTRLLVL.